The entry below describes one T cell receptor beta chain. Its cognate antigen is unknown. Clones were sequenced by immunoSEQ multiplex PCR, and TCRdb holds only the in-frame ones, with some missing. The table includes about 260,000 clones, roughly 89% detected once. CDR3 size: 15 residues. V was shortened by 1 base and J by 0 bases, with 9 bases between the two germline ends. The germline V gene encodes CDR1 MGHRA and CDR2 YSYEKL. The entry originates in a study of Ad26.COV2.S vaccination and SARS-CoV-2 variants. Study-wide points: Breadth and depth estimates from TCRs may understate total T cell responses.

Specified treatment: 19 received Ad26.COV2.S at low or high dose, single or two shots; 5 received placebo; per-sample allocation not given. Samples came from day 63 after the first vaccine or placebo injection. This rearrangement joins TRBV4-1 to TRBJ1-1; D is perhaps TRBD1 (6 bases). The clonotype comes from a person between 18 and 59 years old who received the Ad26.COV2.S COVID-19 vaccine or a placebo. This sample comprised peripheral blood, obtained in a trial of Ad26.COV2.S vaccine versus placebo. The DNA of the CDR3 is TGCGCCAGCAGCCAAGGGACAGACATGAACACTGAAGCTTTCTTT. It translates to CASSQGTDMNTEAFF.